Included here is one T cell receptor (beta chain) sequence, with context. Its antigen is not identified. Each replicate PCR on the sorted subsets used around 200 ng DNA (about 30,000 T cell genomes). Sequencing used immunoSEQ multiplex PCR; TCRdb keeps in-frame clones, though not all of them. The data contain 550,000 to 750,000 clones, 92% of them singletons. Naivety among CD8 cells was defined by CD45RO negativity and positive CCR7 selection, thereby excluding terminally differentiated effector memory CD45RA+ cells. Caucasian adults living in Nashville, Tennessee, provided all samples. The source of the sample is a study of shared clonotypes between healthy human individuals. Study at large: Every donor yielded three CD4 naive, three CD4 memory, two CD8 naive and one CD8 memory plate.

The germline gives CDR1 MNHEY, CDR2 SMNVEV (reference sequence). The V end lost 1 base, the J end lost 10 bases, and 7 bases lay between the germline ends. This CDR3 contains 12 residues. General study results and limits: The four-donor shared clonotypes exceeded non-shared clonotypes in generation probability, with non-shared ones scoring lower.

The sequencing sample was made of naive CD8+ T cells sorted from blood. This chain joins TRBV27 and TRBJ1-4; D is unresolved. The sequence was collected from a young man in good health. The CDR3 coding sequence is TGTGCCAGCAGTTTATTAGGCGGAAAACTGTTTTTT. Protein product: CASSLLGGKLFF.